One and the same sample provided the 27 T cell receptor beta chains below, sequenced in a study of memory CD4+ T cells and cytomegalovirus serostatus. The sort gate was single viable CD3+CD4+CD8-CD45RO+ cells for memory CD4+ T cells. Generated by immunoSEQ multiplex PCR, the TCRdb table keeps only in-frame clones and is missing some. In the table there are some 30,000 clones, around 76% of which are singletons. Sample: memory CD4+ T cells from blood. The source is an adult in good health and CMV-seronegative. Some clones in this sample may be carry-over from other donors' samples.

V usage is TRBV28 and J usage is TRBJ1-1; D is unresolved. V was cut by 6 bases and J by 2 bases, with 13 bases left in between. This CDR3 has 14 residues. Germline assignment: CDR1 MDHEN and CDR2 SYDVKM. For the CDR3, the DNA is TGTGCCAGCAGGCCGCCGTCGGTTAACACTGAAGCTTTCTTT. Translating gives CASRPPSVNTEAFF.

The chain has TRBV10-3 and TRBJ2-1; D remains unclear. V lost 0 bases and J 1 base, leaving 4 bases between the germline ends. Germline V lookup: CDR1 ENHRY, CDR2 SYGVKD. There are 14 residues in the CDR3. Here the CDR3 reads CAISESTSYNEQFF. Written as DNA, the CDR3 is TGTGCCATCAGTGAGTCGACTTCCTACAATGAGCAGTTCTTC.

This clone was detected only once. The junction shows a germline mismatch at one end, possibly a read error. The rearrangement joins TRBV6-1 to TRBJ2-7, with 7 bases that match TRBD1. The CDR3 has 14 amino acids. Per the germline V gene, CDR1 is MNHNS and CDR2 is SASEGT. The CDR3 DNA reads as TGTGCCAGCAGCCCCAATTCCCCTCGGGACAGTTTCGCCTTC. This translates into CASSPNSPRDSFAF.

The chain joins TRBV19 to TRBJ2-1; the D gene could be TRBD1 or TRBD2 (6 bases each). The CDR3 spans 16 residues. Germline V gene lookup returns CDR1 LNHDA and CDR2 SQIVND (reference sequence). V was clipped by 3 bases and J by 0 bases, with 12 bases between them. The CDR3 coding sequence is TGTGCCAGTAGTATCTGGGGGGCCAGCTCCTACAATGAGCAGTTCTTC. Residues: CASSIWGASSYNEQFF.

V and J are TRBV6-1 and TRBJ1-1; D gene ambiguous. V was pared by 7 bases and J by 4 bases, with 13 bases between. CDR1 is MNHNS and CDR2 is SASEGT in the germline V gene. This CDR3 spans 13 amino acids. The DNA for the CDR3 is TGTGCCAGCACGGACTACACGGGCACTGAAGCTTTCTTT. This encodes CASTDYTGTEAFF.

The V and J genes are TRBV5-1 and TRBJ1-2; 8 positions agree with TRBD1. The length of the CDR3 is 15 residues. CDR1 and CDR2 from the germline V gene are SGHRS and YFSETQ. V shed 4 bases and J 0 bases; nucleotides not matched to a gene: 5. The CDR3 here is CASSPRQGTNYGYTF. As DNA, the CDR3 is TGCGCCAGCAGCCCTCGACAGGGGACTAACTATGGCTACACCTTC.

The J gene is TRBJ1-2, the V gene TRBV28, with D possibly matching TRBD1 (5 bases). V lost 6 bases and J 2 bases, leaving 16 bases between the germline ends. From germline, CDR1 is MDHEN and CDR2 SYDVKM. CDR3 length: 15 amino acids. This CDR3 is CASSPWDGSNYGYTF. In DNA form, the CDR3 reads TGTGCCAGCAGCCCCTGGGACGGCTCCAACTATGGCTACACCTTC.

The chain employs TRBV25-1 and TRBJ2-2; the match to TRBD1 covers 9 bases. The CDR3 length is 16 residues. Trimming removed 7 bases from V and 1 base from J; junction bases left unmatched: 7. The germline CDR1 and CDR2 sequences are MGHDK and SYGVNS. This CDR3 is CASKPTGQGNTGELFF. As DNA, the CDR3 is TGTGCCAGCAAACCCACGGGACAGGGGAACACCGGGGAGCTGTTTTTT.

The CDR3 coding sequence is TGTGCCAGCAGCTTTCCTAGGCGCGAAGAGCAGTACTTC. Translated, it gives CASSFPRREEQYF. This chain uses TRBV5-6 with TRBJ2-7, with D unresolved. This CDR3 comprises 13 residues. The germline V and J ends were trimmed by 2 bases and 7 bases, with 13 bases remaining between them. In germline, CDR1 is SGHDT, CDR2 YYEEEE.

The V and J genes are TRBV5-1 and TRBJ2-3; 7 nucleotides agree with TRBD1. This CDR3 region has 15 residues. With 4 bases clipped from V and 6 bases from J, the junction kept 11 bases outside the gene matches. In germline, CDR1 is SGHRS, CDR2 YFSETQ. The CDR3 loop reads CASSLLQGKGDTQYF. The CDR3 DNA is TGCGCCAGCAGCCTACTACAGGGGAAGGGGGATACGCAGTATTTT.

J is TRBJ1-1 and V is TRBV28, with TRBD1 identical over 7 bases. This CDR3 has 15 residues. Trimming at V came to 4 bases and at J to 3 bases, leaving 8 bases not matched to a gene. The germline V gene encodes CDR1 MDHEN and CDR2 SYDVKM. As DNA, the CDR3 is TGTGCCAGCAGTTCGCTACAGGGGAAGGACACTGAAGCTTTCTTT. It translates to CASSSLQGKDTEAFF. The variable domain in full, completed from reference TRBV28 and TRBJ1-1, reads DVKVTQSSRYLVKRTGEKVFLECVQDMDHENMFWYRQDPGLGLRLIYFSYDVKMKEKGDIPEGYSVSREKKERFSLILESASTNQTSMYLCASSSLQGKDTEAFFGQGTRLTVV.

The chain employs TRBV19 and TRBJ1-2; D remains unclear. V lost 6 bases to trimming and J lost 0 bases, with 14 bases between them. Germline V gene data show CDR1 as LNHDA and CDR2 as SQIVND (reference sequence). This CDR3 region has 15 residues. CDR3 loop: CASSHLQKTNYGYTF. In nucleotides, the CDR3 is TGTGCCAGTAGCCACCTACAGAAAACTAACTATGGCTACACCTTC.

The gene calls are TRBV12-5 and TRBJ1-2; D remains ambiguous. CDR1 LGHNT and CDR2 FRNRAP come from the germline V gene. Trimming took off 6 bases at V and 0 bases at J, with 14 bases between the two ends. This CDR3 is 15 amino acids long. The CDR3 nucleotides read TGTGCTAGTGGCCCCAACCACCGAGCTAACTATGGCTACACCTTC. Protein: CASGPNHRANYGYTF.

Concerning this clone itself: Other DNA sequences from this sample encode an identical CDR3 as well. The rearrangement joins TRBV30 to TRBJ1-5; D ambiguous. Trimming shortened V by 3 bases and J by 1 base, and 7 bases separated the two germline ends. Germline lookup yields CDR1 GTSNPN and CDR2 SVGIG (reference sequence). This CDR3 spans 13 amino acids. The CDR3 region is CAWSPDSNQPQHF. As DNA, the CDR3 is TGTGCCTGGAGCCCAGACAGCAATCAGCCCCAGCATTTT.

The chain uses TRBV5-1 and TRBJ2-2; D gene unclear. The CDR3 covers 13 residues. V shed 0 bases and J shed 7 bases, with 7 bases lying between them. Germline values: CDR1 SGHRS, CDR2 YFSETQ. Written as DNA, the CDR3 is TGCGCCAGCAGCTTGGCCATCGACGGGGAGCTGTTTTTT. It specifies CASSLAIDGELFF.

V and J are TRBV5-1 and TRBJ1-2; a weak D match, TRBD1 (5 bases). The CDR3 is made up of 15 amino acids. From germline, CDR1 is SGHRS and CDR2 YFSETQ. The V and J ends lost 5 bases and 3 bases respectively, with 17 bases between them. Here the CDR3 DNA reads TGCGCCAGCAGTGGTTTCCAGGGTAAAGACTATGGCTACACCTTC. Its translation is CASSGFQGKDYGYTF.

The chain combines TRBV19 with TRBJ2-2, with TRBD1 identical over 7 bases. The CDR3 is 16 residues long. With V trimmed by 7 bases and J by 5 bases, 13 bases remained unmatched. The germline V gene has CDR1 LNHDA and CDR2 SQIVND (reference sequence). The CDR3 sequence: CASTLSDRLTTGELFF. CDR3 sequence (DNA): TGTGCCAGTACCCTTTCGGACAGGCTTACGACCGGGGAGCTGTTTTTT.

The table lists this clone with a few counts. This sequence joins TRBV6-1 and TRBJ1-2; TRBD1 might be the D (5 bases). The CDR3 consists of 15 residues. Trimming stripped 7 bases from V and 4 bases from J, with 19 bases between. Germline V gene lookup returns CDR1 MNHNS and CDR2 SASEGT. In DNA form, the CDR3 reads TGTGCCAGCACCGAGGGGTGGGCCCAAGCCTATGGCTACACCTTC. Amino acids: CASTEGWAQAYGYTF.

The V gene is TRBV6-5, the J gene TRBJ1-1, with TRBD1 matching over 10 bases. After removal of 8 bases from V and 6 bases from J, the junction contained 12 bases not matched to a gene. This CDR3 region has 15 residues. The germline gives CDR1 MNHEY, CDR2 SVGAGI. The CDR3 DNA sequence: TGTGCCAGCCAGGACAGGGGGTTAAACTCTGCTGAAGCTTTCTTT. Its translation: CASQDRGLNSAEAFF.

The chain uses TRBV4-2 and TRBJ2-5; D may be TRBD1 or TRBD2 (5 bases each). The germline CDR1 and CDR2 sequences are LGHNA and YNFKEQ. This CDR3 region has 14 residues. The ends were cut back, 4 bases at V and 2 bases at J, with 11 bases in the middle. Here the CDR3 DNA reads TGTGCCAGCAGCCCCGTGGGGGAGCAAGAGACCCAGTACTTC. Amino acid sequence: CASSPVGEQETQYF.

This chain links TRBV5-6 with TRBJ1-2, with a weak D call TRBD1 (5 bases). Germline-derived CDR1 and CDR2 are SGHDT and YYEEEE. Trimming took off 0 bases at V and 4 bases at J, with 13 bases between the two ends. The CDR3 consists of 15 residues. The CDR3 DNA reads TGTGCCAGCAGCTTGGTTTCCGAGGGGTTCTATGGCTACACCTTC. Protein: CASSLVSEGFYGYTF.

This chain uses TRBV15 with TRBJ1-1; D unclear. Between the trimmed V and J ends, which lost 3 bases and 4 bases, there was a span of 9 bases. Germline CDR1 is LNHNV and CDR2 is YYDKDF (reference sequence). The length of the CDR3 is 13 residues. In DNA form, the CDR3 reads TGTGCCACCAGCAGGCGGAAGGGCACTGAAGCTTTCTTT. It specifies CATSRRKGTEAFF.

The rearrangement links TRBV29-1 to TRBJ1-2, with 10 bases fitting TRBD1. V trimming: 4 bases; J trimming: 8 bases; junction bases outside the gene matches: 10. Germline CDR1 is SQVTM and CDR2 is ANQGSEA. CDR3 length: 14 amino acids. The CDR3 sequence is CSVGYRTGGYGYTF. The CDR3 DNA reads TGCAGCGTTGGTTACCGGACAGGGGGTTACGGCTACACCTTC.

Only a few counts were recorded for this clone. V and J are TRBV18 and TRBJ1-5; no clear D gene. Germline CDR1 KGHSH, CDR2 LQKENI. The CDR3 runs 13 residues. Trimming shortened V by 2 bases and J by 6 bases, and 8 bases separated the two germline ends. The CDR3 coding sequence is TGTGCCAGCTCACCAGGGCTTAGTCAGCCCCAGCATTTT. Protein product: CASSPGLSQPQHF.

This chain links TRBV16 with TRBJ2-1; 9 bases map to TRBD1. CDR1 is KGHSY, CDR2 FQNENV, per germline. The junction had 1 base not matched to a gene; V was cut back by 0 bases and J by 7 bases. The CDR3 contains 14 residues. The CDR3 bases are TGTGCCAGCAGCCAATCCGGGACAGGGAATGAGCAGTTCTTC. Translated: CASSQSGTGNEQFF.

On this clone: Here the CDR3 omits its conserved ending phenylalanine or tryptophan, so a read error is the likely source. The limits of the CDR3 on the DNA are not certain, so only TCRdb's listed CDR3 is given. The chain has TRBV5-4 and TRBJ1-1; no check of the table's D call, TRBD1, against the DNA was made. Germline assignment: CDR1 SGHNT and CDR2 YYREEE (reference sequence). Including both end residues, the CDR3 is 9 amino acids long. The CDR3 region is CASSSLGQN.

The CDR3 loop is CATSSRTLSNSPLHF. CDR3 DNA sequence: TGTGCCACCAGCTCCCGGACACTATCGAATTCACCCCTCCACTTT. The V and J genes are TRBV15 and TRBJ1-6; maybe TRBD1 (5 bases). Germline loops: CDR1 LNHNV, CDR2 YYDKDF (reference sequence). V gave up 5 bases and J gave up 7 bases, with 15 bases separating them. CDR3 length equals 15 residues.